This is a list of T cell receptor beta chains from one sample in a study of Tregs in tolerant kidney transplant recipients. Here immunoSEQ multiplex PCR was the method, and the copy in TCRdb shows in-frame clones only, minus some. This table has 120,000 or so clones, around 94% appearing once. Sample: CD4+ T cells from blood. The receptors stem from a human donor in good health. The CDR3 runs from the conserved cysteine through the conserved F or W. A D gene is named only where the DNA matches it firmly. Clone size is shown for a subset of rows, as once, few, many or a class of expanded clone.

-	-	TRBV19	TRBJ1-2	TGTGCCAGTAGAAACAGGGATGCGTATGGCTACACCTTC	CASRNRDAYGYTF
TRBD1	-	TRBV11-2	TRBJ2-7	TGTGCCAGCAGCTTGGACAGGTCTTCCTACGAGCAGTACTTC	CASSLDRSSYEQYF
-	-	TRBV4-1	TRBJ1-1	TGCGCCAGCAGCCAAGATCTTTTTAACACTGAAGCTTTCTTT	CASSQDLFNTEAFF
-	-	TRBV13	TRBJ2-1	TGTGCCAGCAGCTTTAGTATACGCAATGAGCAGTTCTTC	CASSFSIRNEQFF
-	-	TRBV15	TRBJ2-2	TGTGCCACCAGCAGGCCGACAGGGAACACCGGGGAGCTGTTTTTT	CATSRPTGNTGELFF
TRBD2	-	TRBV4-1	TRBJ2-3	TGCGCCAGCAGCCACCGGAGCGGGAGGGTAGTCGATACGCAGTATTTT	CASSHRSGRVVDTQYF
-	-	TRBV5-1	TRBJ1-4	TGCGCCAGCAGCCCCGTGGGGGGGGAGAATGAAAAACTGTTTTTT	CASSPVGGENEKLFF
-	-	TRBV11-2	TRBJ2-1	TGTGCCAGCAGCTTAGGCGGTGCGGCACACTACAATGAGCAGTTCTTC	CASSLGGAAHYNEQFF
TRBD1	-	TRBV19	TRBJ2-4	TGTGCCAGTAGTATAGATCGGGGACAGATAGCCAAAAACATTCAGTACTTC	CASSIDRGQIAKNIQYF
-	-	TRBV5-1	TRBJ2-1	TGCGCCAGCAGCTTCGTTACGTCGTCCACCTCCCACAATGAGCAGTTCTTC	CASSFVTSSTSHNEQFF
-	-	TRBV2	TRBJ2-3	TGTGCCAGCAGACGAGGACGCCAATCCGAAGATACGCAGTATTTT	CASRRGRQSEDTQYF
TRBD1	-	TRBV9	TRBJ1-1	TGTGCCAGCAGCCCCCGACAGGGGAGGACTGAAGCTTTCTTT	CASSPRQGRTEAFF
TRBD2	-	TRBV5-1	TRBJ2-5	TGCGCCAGCAGCTTGGGACTAGCGGGAGGGCCCTGGGAGACCCAGTACTTC	CASSLGLAGGPWETQYF
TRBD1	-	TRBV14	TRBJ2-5	TGTGCCAGCAGCCATGACAGGACAGGCCAAGAGACCCAGTACTTC	CASSHDRTGQETQYF
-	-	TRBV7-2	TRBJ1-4	TGTGCCAGCAGCTTTACCAGTAATGAAAAACTGTTTTTT	CASSFTSNEKLFF
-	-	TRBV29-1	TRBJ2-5	TGCAGCGTTGAAGCCATCCAAAGAGGGGAGACCCAGTACTTC	CSVEAIQRGETQYF
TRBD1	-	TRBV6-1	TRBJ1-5	TGTGCCAGCACTACGGGACAGGCCGATAATCAGCCCCAGCATTTT	CASTTGQADNQPQHF
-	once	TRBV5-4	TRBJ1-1	TGTGCCAGCAGCTTTACCGAGAACACTGAAGCTTTCTTT	CASSFTENTEAFF
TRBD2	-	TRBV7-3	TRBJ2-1	TGTGCCAGCAGCTTATCCGGGACTAGGAATGAGCAGTTCTTC	CASSLSGTRNEQFF
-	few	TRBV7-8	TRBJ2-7	TGTGCCAGCAGCTCACTAGCTACCTACGAGCAGTACTTC	CASSSLATYEQYF
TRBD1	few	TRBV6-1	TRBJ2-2	TGTGCCAGCAGTGACCGATGGGGGGACAGGGGGCGAAGCGGGGAGCTGTTTTTT	CASSDRWGDRGRSGELFF
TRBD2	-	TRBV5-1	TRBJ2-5	TGCGCCAGCAGCTTGCTTAGCGGGATACAAGAGACCCAGTACTTC	CASSLLSGIQETQYF
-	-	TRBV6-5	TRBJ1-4	TGTGCCAGCAGTTTTCAGAGTTCAACTAATGAAAAACTGTTTTTT	CASSFQSSTNEKLFF
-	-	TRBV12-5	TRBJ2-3	TGTGCTAGTGGGCAGGGTACCACAGATACGCAGTATTTT	CASGQGTTDTQYF
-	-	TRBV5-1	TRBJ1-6	TGCGCCAGCAGATCCTTTGGCAGGGTTGATAATTCACCCCTCCACTTT	CASRSFGRVDNSPLHF
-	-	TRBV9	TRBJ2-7	TGTGCCAGCAGCGTAGCCCTTCAGCGAGACGAGCAGTACTTC	CASSVALQRDEQYF
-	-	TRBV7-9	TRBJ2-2	TGTGCCAGCAGCCCCTTCGTTTGGTATAGGGCTGGCACCGGGGAGCTGTTTTTT	CASSPFVWYRAGTGELFF
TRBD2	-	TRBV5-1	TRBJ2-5	TGCGCCAGCAGCTCTAGCGGGGGCTTCCTCCAAGAGACCCAGTACTTC	CASSSSGGFLQETQYF
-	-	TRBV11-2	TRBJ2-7	TGTGCCAGCAGCTTGGCGACAGGTTTGGGGTCCTACGAGCAGTACTTC	CASSLATGLGSYEQYF
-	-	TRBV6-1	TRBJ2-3	TGTGCCAGCAGTGAAGCCAGGGGAGGGACAGATACGCAGTATTTT	CASSEARGGTDTQYF
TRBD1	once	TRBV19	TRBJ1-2	TGTGCCAGTAGTATCGGGAGGGGACAGGGGGCGTCCCCCTATGGCTACACCTTC	CASSIGRGQGASPYGYTF
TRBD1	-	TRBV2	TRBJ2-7	TGTGCCAGCACCGGGGGACAGGGGAGGGTCGTCGAGCAGTACTTC	CASTGGQGRVVEQYF
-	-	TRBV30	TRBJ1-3	TGTGCCTGGAGTGTGAAAAACACCATATATTTT	CAWSVKNTIYF
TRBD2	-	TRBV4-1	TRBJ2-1	TGCGCCAGCCGCGGACTAGCGGGGGTTACCAATGAGCAGTTCTTC	CASRGLAGVTNEQFF
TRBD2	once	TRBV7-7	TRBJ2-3	TGTGCTAGCAGCTCTCTAGCGGGGGGACGAGATACGCAGTATTTT	CASSSLAGGRDTQYF
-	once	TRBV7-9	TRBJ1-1	TGTGCCAGCAGCTTAGAAGTGGGGCCAGGAGCTTTCTTT	CASSLEVGPGAFF
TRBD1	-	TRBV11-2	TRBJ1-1	TGTGCCAGCAGCTCACAGGGGAGGGGGACGAACACTGAAGCTTTCTTT	CASSSQGRGTNTEAFF
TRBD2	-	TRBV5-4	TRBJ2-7	TGTGCCAGCAGCTTGGGGGGGGGCTACGAGCAGTACTTC	CASSLGGGYEQYF
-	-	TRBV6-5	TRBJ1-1	TGTGCCAGCCGGGGGGTGAACACTGAAGCTTTCTTT	CASRGVNTEAFF
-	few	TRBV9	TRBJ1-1	TGTGCCAGCAAGCGTAGGGCCATGAACACTGAAGCTTTCTTT	CASKRRAMNTEAFF
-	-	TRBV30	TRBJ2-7	TGTGCCTGCCCCCCCCACTCCTACGAGCAGTACTTC	CACPPHSYEQYF
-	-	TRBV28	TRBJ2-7	TGTGCCAGCAGTTTGCGTGCCTACGAGCAGTACTTC	CASSLRAYEQYF
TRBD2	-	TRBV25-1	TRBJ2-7	TGTGCCAGCAGTGTAGCGGGAGGAGGCTCCTACGAGCAGTACTTC	CASSVAGGGSYEQYF
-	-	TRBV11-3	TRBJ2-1	TGTGCCAGCAGCTATCTGGACAATGAGCAGTTCTTC	CASSYLDNEQFF
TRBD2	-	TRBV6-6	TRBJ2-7	TGTGCCAGCGGGACTAGCGGGGGCTCCTACGAGCAGTACTTC	CASGTSGGSYEQYF
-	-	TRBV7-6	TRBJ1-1	TGTGCCAGCAGCTTGGGCCGGAACACTGAAGCTTTCTTT	CASSLGRNTEAFF
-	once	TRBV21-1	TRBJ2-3	TGTGCCAGCAGCAAAGGACCGGGGACCCGCACAGATACGCAGTATTTT	CASSKGPGTRTDTQYF
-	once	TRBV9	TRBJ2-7	TGTGCCAGCAGCCCCCTCCACTCGGGCTCCTACGAGCAGTACTTC	CASSPLHSGSYEQYF
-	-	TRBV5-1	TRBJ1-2	TGCGCCAGCAGCTTGGAGGGACAAGACCCCTTCACCTTC	CASSLEGQDPFTF
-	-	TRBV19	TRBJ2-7	TGTGCCAGTACGAGTCGGGGGCTTGGAGAGCAGTACTTC	CASTSRGLGEQYF
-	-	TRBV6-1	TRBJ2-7	TGTGCCAGCATCGAGGGGCACGACTACGAGCAGTACTTC	CASIEGHDYEQYF
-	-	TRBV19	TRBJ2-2	TGTGCCAGTAGTATTACAGGGACGAACACCGGGGAGCTGTTTTTT	CASSITGTNTGELFF
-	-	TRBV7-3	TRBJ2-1	TGTGCCAGCAGCTTAGAAAGGGGAAGCTACAATGAGCAGTTCTTC	CASSLERGSYNEQFF
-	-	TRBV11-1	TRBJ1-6	TGTGCCAGCAGCCTTGAGAGACTCCGTGGTTCACCCCTCCACTTT	CASSLERLRGSPLHF
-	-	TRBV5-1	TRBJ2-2	TGCGCCAGCAGCTTGGACCCCATAACCGGGGAGCTGTTTTTT	CASSLDPITGELFF
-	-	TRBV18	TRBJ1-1	TGTGCCAGCTCACCCCGACAGACCAACACTGAAGCTTTCTTT	CASSPRQTNTEAFF
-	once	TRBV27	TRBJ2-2	TGTGCCAGCAGTTTAAAAGGTGGGGCGCCCCGGGGCGGGGAGCTGTTTTTT	CASSLKGGAPRGGELFF